These T cell receptor beta chains were read from a single sample in a study of blood T cell repertoires in COVID-19. Clones were read by immunoSEQ multiplex PCR, and TCRdb kept only the in-frame ones, dropping some. The sample has about 260,000 clones; approximately 87% are singletons. Sequenced input: peripheral blood. These receptors came from a man between 60 and 70 years old who had recovered from COVID-19. Each CDR3 is given with its conserved first and last residue. A D gene is named only where the DNA matches it firmly. Expanded clones get a size class; other rows say once, few or many, or leave the size out.

.	TRBV12-5	TRBJ1-5	.	TGTGCTAGTGGCCCGCCGCGACTGAGACGCAATCAGCCCCAGCATTTT	CASGPPRLRRNQPQHF
.	TRBV27	TRBJ1-1	.	TGTGCCAGCACCCAAGGCCGCGGCTCGAACACTGAAGCTTTCTTT	CASTQGRGSNTEAFF
.	TRBV14	TRBJ2-7	.	TGTGCCAGCAGCCTTAACGGCCAGCAGGACGAGCAGTACTTC	CASSLNGQQDEQYF
.	TRBV5-1	TRBJ2-1	TRBD1	TGCGCCAGCAGCTTGGGACAGGGAGTCAGAAATGAGCAGTTCTTC	CASSLGQGVRNEQFF
.	TRBV7-2	TRBJ1-6	.	TGTGCCAGCAGCCCCCAAGGTCCGGGCTATAATTCACCCCTCCACTTT	CASSPQGPGYNSPLHF
.	TRBV27	TRBJ2-2	TRBD1	TGTGCCAGCAGTTTTCGACAGGGGCGAGCCGGGGAGCTGTTTTTT	CASSFRQGRAGELFF
.	TRBV5-4	TRBJ2-5	TRBD2	TGTGCCAGCAGCTTGCTAGCGGGGGGGCAAGAGACCCAGTACTTC	CASSLLAGGQETQYF
.	TRBV6-5	TRBJ2-1	TRBD1	TGTGCCAGCAGTTCCAGACAGGGAGATTACAATGAGCAGTTCTTC	CASSSRQGDYNEQFF
.	TRBV6-5	TRBJ2-3	TRBD2	TGTGCCAGCAGATTAGCGGGAAACACAGATACGCAGTATTTT	CASRLAGNTDTQYF
.	TRBV28	TRBJ1-2	TRBD1	TGTGCCAGCAGTTTATGGGGGACAGGGACCACTAACTATGGCTACACCTTC	CASSLWGTGTTNYGYTF
many	TRBV7-2	TRBJ1-2	TRBD1	TGTGCCAGCAGCCCGGACAGGTACGGCTACACCTTC	CASSPDRYGYTF
.	TRBV28	TRBJ1-5	TRBD1	TGTGCCAGCAGTCTCTACAGGGGAGATGTGGTAAGCAATCAGCCCCAGCATTTT	CASSLYRGDVVSNQPQHF
.	TRBV6-5	TRBJ2-1	.	TGTGCCAGCAGGGAGGGGGACTACCCCGCCAATGAGCAGTTCTTC	CASREGDYPANEQFF
.	TRBV23-1	TRBJ2-7	.	TGCGCCAGCAGTCAGTGGGTGCAGGTTCTCAGCTACGAGCAGTACTTC	CASSQWVQVLSYEQYF
.	TRBV5-1	TRBJ2-5	TRBD2	TGCGCCAGCAGCCCAACCACGGGACTAGCGGAGACCCAGTACTTC	CASSPTTGLAETQYF
once	TRBV5-6	TRBJ2-7	.	TGTGCCAGCAGCCGAGGGGGTGAGCAGTACTTC	CASSRGGEQYF
.	TRBV11-2	TRBJ1-3	.	TGTGCCAGCAGCCCGACCATGAGACAGATCTATTTT	CASSPTMRQIYF
.	TRBV2	TRBJ2-3	TRBD2	TGTGCCAGCAAGCGGGGGCAGTACACAGATACGCAGTATTTT	CASKRGQYTDTQYF
.	TRBV4-2	TRBJ2-2	TRBD2	TGTGCCAGCAGCCAAGCCGGGACTAGCGGTTCCGGGGAGCTGTTTTTT	CASSQAGTSGSGELFF
.	TRBV11-2	TRBJ2-1	TRBD2	TGTGCCAGCAGCTTAACTATAGCGGGAGTAAGGAATGAGCAGTTCTTC	CASSLTIAGVRNEQFF
.	TRBV6-2/TRBV6-3	TRBJ1-3	TRBD1	TGTGCCAGCAGTCCGATGGGACAGGATCCGGTCTCTGGAAACACCATATATTTT	CASSPMGQDPVSGNTIYF
.	TRBV7-9	TRBJ2-7	TRBD2	TGTGCCAGCAGCGGTAGCGGGAGAGGCTACGAGCAGTACTTC	CASSGSGRGYEQYF
.	TRBV5-1	TRBJ2-1	TRBD2	TGCGCCAGCAGCTTGGGAACTAGCGGGGGGGATGAGCAGTTCTTC	CASSLGTSGGDEQFF
.	TRBV14	TRBJ2-7	.	TGTGCCAGCAGCCAAGATGACGGGAGCTCTGACGAGCAGTACTTC	CASSQDDGSSDEQYF
.	TRBV6-5	TRBJ2-7	TRBD2	TGTGCCAGCGGGACTAGCGGCTACGAGCAGTACTTC	CASGTSGYEQYF
.	TRBV5-1	TRBJ2-7	.	TGCGCCAGCAGCTTCGCGGATGGCGGCGAGCAGTACTTC	CASSFADGGEQYF
.	TRBV28	TRBJ2-7	.	TGTGCCAGCAGTCCAAGGCTAGGACAGCCGGGCGAGCAGTACTTC	CASSPRLGQPGEQYF
.	TRBV5-1	TRBJ2-4	.	TGCGCCAGCAGCCGATGGGGCGAAAACATTCAGTACTTC	CASSRWGENIQYF
.	TRBV7-9	TRBJ2-1	.	TGTGCCAGCAGCTTAGCCCTGAGCGACAATGAGCAGTTCTTC	CASSLALSDNEQFF
.	TRBV4-1	TRBJ2-7	TRBD1	TGCGCCAGCAGCCCCGACAGGGTCCCCTACGAGCAGTACTTC	CASSPDRVPYEQYF
many	TRBV27	TRBJ2-3	.	TGTGCCAGCAGTTTATCGGCTAGCGCCAGCGATACGCAGTATTTT	CASSLSASASDTQYF
.	TRBV29-1	TRBJ2-4	TRBD2	TGCAGCGCGGCGGGGGTTGGGGGAAACATTCAGTACTTC	CSAAGVGGNIQYF
.	TRBV19	TRBJ2-5	.	TGTGCCAGTAGTATCCTGGGGGAGGCCCAGTACTTC	CASSILGEAQYF
.	TRBV7-9	TRBJ2-7	.	TGTGCCAGCAGCTTAGACAGGGTAACCGAGCAGTACTTC	CASSLDRVTEQYF
.	TRBV28	TRBJ1-2	TRBD1	TGTGCCAGCAGTTTAAGGGATGTGGGCAGGGGGTATGGCTACACCTTC	CASSLRDVGRGYGYTF
once	TRBV2	TRBJ2-3	TRBD1	TGTGCCAGCAGAAGAACAGGGGGCAAGGGGACAGATACGCAGTATTTT	CASRRTGGKGTDTQYF
.	TRBV15	TRBJ2-3	TRBD2	TGTGCCACCAGCAAAGTCCCTGGGGAGCGGGGGGCCCGCACAGATACGCAGTATTTT	CATSKVPGERGARTDTQYF
.	TRBV1	TRBJ1-4	.	TGCACCAGCAACAAAGTCCGCCCGACAACTAATGAAAAACTGTTTTTT	CTSNKVRPTTNEKLFF
.	TRBV6-1	TRBJ2-3	TRBD1	TGTGCCAGCAGTGAAGCCCGGGACAGTAGCACAGATACGCAGTATTTT	CASSEARDSSTDTQYF
.	TRBV5-4	TRBJ2-5	TRBD2	TGTGCCAGCAGCTTCGGGGGGGAAGAGACCCAGTACTTC	CASSFGGEETQYF
.	TRBV5-4	TRBJ2-2	.	TGTGCCAGCAGCCGTCAGGGGCCAACCGGGGAGCTGTTTTTT	CASSRQGPTGELFF
.	TRBV5-1	TRBJ1-2	TRBD1	TGCGCCAGCAGCTTGGCCCCGGGACAGGGGATAAGGGGCTATGGCTACACCTTC	CASSLAPGQGIRGYGYTF
.	TRBV18	TRBJ1-3	.	TGTGCCAGCTCAACCGCCCCAGGGATCTCTGGAAACACCATATATTTT	CASSTAPGISGNTIYF
.	TRBV29-1	TRBJ1-1	.	TGCAGCGTCGAAGATCTCGTGCTGGGCGCTGAAGCTTTCTTT	CSVEDLVLGAEAFF
.	TRBV24-1	TRBJ2-1	TRBD1	TGTGCCACCAGTGAAGCCGGACAGGGGGCGGTTGAGCAGTTCTTC	CATSEAGQGAVEQFF
.	TRBV27	TRBJ1-5	.	TGTGCCACCAGTGAGGGGGACGGGGTTCGAATCGGCAATCAGCCCCAGCATTTT	CATSEGDGVRIGNQPQHF
.	TRBV5-1	TRBJ2-2	TRBD2	TGCGCCAGCAGCTTGGGGCTAGCGGGCGACACCGGGGAGCTGTTTTTT	CASSLGLAGDTGELFF
.	TRBV5-1	TRBJ2-1	.	TGCGCCAGCAGCTTGGCCAACAATGAGCAGTTCTTC	CASSLANNEQFF
.	TRBV2	TRBJ2-1	TRBD1	TGTGCCAGTCCCGGACAGGGGACGCTCGATGAGCAGTTCTTC	CASPGQGTLDEQFF
.	TRBV9	TRBJ1-6	.	TGTGCCAGCAGCCTTGACAGGAATAATTCACCCCTCCACTTT	CASSLDRNNSPLHF
.	TRBV3-1/TRBV3-2	TRBJ2-7	TRBD2	TGTGCCAGCAGCCAAGATAAACTAGCGGGGTCCTACGAGCAGTACTTC	CASSQDKLAGSYEQYF
once	TRBV7-9	TRBJ2-2	.	TGTGCCAGCAGCGCAACATTATACGGGGAGCTGTTTTTT	CASSATLYGELFF
few	TRBV5-4	TRBJ2-2	TRBD1	TGTGCCAGCAGCCGTCCCGGGACAGGGGGCGGGGAGCTGTTTTTT	CASSRPGTGGGELFF
once	TRBV5-8	TRBJ2-1	.	TGTGCCAGCAGCCCGCGACAGGTGTGGGTTAACAATGAGCAGTTCTTC	CASSPRQVWVNNEQFF
.	TRBV3-1/TRBV3-2	TRBJ1-3	TRBD1	TGTGCCAGCAGCCAGGGGACAGCTGGAAACACCATATATTTT	CASSQGTAGNTIYF